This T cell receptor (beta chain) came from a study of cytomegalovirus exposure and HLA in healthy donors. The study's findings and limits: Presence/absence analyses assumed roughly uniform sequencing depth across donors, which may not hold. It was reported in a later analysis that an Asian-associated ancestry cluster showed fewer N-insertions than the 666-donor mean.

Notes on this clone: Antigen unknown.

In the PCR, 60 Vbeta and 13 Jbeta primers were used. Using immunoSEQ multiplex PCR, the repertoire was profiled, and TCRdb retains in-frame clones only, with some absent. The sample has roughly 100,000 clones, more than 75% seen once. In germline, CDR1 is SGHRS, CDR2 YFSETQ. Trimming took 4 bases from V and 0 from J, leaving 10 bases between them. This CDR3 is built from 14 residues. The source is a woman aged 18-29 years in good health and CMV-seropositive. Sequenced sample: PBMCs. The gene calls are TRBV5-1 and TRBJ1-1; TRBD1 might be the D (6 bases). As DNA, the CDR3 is TGCGCCAGCAGCCCGGACAGACTGAACACTGAAGCTTTCTTT. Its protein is CASSPDRLNTEAFF.